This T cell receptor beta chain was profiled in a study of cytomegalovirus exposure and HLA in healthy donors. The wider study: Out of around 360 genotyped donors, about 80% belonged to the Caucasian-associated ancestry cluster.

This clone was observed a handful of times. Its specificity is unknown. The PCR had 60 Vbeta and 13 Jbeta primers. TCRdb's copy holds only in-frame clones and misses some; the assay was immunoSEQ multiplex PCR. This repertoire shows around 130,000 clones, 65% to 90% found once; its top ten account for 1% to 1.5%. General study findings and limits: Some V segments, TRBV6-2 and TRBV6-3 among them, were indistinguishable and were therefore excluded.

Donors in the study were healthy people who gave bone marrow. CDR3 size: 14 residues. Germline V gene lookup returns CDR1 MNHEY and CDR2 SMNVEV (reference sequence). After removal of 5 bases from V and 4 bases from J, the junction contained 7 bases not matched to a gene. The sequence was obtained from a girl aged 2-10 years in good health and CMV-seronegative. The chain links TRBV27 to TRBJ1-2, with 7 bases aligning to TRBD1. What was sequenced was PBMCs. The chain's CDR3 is CASSPQGEPYGYTF. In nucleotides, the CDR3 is TGTGCCAGCAGTCCCCAGGGGGAGCCCTATGGCTACACCTTC.